This T cell receptor (beta chain) was identified during a study of cytomegalovirus exposure and HLA in healthy donors. Study results and limitations: CMV serostatus alone was available as immune exposure information.

Trimming pared 8 bases from V and 2 bases from J, leaving 10 bases between. CDR1 and CDR2 (germline): SGHDN, FVKESK. CDR3 length: 14 residues. This clone was detected a few times. What it binds is unknown. 13 Jbeta primers and 60 Vbeta primers were used for the PCR. Only in-frame clones appear in the TCRdb table, and some are missing; sequencing was by immunoSEQ multiplex PCR. The sample has 130,000 or so clones, more than 70% seen once. This receptor was obtained from a woman between 50 and 59 years old in good health and CMV-seropositive. Sequences were obtained from PBMCs. The chain has TRBV14 and TRBJ2-6; the D gene is possibly TRBD1 (6 bases). CDR3 region: CASGEGAGANVLTF. The DNA of the CDR3 is TGTGCCAGCGGAGAGGGGGCTGGGGCCAACGTCCTGACTTTC.